The sample holds a few counts of the clone carrying this T cell receptor beta chain. In the authors' methods: Scientists estimated how many nucleated cells there were by amplifying reference gene primers. Assay used: immunoSEQ multiplex PCR; TCRdb lists only in-frame clones, some missing. That table supplies the V and J calls and clone size; D and trimming were determined from the DNA. The sample includes around 210,000 clones, roughly nine tenths of them seen just once. The sample is drawn from a study of blood T cell repertoires in COVID-19. The CDR3 runs to 13 residues. V was clipped by 1 base and J by 8 bases, with 11 bases between them. The V gene's germline CDR1 is SGHVS and CDR2 FNYEAQ.

This TCR came from a woman aged 70-85 years with acute or convalescent COVID-19. The chain joins TRBV7-6 to TRBJ1-1; possible D gene TRBD1, 6 bases. Sequencing was done on a sample of peripheral blood. The CDR3 spells CASSLDRASEAFF. The CDR3 region has the DNA TGTGCCAGCAGCTTAGACAGGGCATCCGAAGCTTTCTTT.